The rows below give T cell receptor beta chains drawn from one sample of a study of CD8 T cells in Susac syndrome. TCRdb analysed the immunoSEQ multiplex PCR reads with MiXCR anew, one entry per CDR3 protein. The data hold around 150,000 distinct CDR3 sequences, with approximately 94% observed a single time. Source material: CD4+ T cells from PBMCs. These receptors were collected from a human donor with multiple sclerosis. The CDR3 runs from the conserved cysteine through the conserved F or W. D genes are given only for firm matches. Clone size is not always given. Where it is, it says once, few, many or a class for expanded clones.

V	D	size	J	CDR3	DNA
TRBV7-2	-	few	TRBJ2-7	CASSLWTGTYEQYF	TGTGCCAGCAGCTTATGGACGGGTACCTACGAGCAGTACTTC
TRBV30	-	-	TRBJ1-2	CAWSGGWGQIYGYTF	TGTGCCTGGAGTGGTGGCTGGGGTCAAATTTATGGCTACACCTTC
TRBV7-9	TRBD1	-	TRBJ1-1	CASSTQTGSSVGAFF	TGTGCCAGCAGCACGCAGACAGGGTCATCTGTCGGAGCTTTCTTT
TRBV4-1	-	-	TRBJ1-2	CASSQAGTGANYGYTF	TGCGCCAGCAGCCAAGCAGGGACGGGAGCTAACTATGGCTACACCTTC
TRBV3-1	-	-	TRBJ1-5	CASSQDEGPQHF	TGTGCCAGCAGCCAAGATGAGGGCCCCCAGCATTTT
TRBV5-4	-	once	TRBJ2-7	CASRVWGGSYEQYF	TGTGCCAGCAGAGTTTGGGGCGGGTCCTACGAGCAGTACTTC
TRBV3-1	TRBD1	few	TRBJ1-1	CASSRGGGLNTEAFF	TGTGCCAGCAGCCGAGGGGGCGGATTGAACACTGAAGCTTTCTTT
TRBV4-2	TRBD2	-	TRBJ2-1	CASSHPTSGYNEQFF	TGTGCCAGCAGCCACCCGACTAGCGGCTACAATGAGCAGTTCTTC
TRBV27	TRBD1	-	TRBJ1-1	CASKAPGTVNTEAFF	TGTGCCAGCAAAGCCCCCGGGACAGTGAACACTGAAGCTTTCTTT
TRBV2	-	-	TRBJ1-1	CASNQNTEAFF	TGTGCCAGCAACCAGAACACTGAAGCTTTCTTT
TRBV4-2	TRBD2	-	TRBJ2-1	CASSHGTSGKVEQFF	TGTGCCAGCAGCCACGGGACTAGCGGGAAAGTGGAGCAGTTCTTC
TRBV24-1	TRBD1	-	TRBJ1-2	CATSEPNRGYGYTF	TGTGCCACCAGTGAACCTAACAGGGGCTATGGCTACACCTTC
TRBV9	-	-	TRBJ2-2	CASSVAGLRELFF	TGTGCCAGCAGCGTCGCGGGTTTGAGGGAGCTGTTTTTT
TRBV5-1	TRBD2	once	TRBJ2-3	CASSRWTSGRSDTQYF	TGCGCCAGCAGCCGATGGACTAGCGGGAGGTCCGATACGCAGTATTTT
TRBV9	-	few	TRBJ2-7	CASSVTAPGEQYF	TGTGCCAGCAGCGTGACCGCCCCAGGGGAGCAGTACTTC
TRBV6-6	-	-	TRBJ2-7	CAVGQYEQYF	TGTGCCGTGGGCCAATACGAGCAGTACTTC
TRBV12-3/TRBV12-4	-	-	TRBJ2-6	CASSSGSSGANVLTF	TGTGCCAGCAGTTCGGGGTCCTCTGGGGCCAACGTCCTGACTTTC
TRBV6-2/TRBV6-3	-	-	TRBJ2-4	CASGRGVGQKAKNIQYF	TGTGCCAGTGGGAGGGGTGTCGGACAGAAAGCCAAAAACATTCAGTACTTC
TRBV7-2	-	-	TRBJ2-2	CASSLSVGLVGELFF	TGTGCCAGCAGCTTATCAGTAGGGCTAGTCGGGGAGCTGTTTTTT
TRBV18	-	-	TRBJ2-1	CASSPTFSSYNEQFF	TGTGCCAGCTCACCGACCTTCAGCTCCTACAATGAGCAGTTCTTC
TRBV20-1	TRBD2	-	TRBJ2-7	CSAAGLAGPYEQYF	TGCAGTGCGGCGGGACTAGCGGGGCCCTACGAGCAGTACTTC
TRBV30	TRBD1	-	TRBJ1-2	CAWRGQGGGYTF	TGTGCCTGGAGAGGACAGGGAGGTGGCTACACCTTC
TRBV5-4	TRBD1	-	TRBJ2-2	CASSSGQGTGELFF	TGTGCCAGCAGCTCGGGACAGGGGACCGGGGAGCTGTTTTTT
TRBV30	-	-	TRBJ2-7	CAWGTARQRQYF	TGTGCCTGGGGAACTGCCAGGCAGAGGCAGTACTTC
TRBV20-1	TRBD1	-	TRBJ1-5	CSARNPIQGGDQPQHF	TGCAGTGCTAGAAATCCAATACAGGGGGGGGATCAGCCCCAGCATTTT
TRBV20-1	TRBD1	-	TRBJ1-1	CSARESGTGWTNTEAFF	TGCAGTGCTAGAGAGTCCGGGACAGGGTGGACCAACACTGAAGCTTTCTTT
TRBV29-1	TRBD1	-	TRBJ1-3	CSVAGGSLSGNTIYF	TGCAGCGTTGCAGGGGGGAGCCTCTCTGGAAACACCATATATTTT
TRBV30	-	-	TRBJ2-5	CAWSVGGQTQYF	TGTGCCTGGAGTGTAGGAGGACAGACCCAGTACTTC